A selection of T cell receptor beta chains follows, all from one sample in a study of T cells in Graves' hyperthyroidism and ophthalmopathy. Using its own MiXCR run on the multiplex PCR reads, TCRdb lists one record per CDR3 protein. This table has roughly 630,000 distinct CDR3 sequences, around 14% appearing once. The sequencing input was blood. The receptors derive from a woman aged 25 to 45 with Graves' hyperthyroidism. CDR3s include the opening cysteine and the closing phenylalanine or tryptophan. Each record gives: V gene, J gene, clone size, D gene, CDR3 DNA, CDR3 protein. D genes are given only for firm matches. The size of a clone is reported for some rows only, either as once, few or many, or as a class for expanded clones.

TRBV20-1	TRBJ2-7	few	-	TGCAGTGCTAGTTCTCGGGGGAGATCCTACGAGCAGTACTTC	CSASSRGRSYEQYF
TRBV20-1	TRBJ2-7	many	-	TGCAGTGCTAGGGGGGCCGAAGCCTACGAGCAGTACTTC	CSARGAEAYEQYF
TRBV9	TRBJ2-3	-	TRBD2	TGTGCCAGCAGCGTAGGCGGGAGTGGGACAGATACGCAGTATTTT	CASSVGGSGTDTQYF
TRBV28	TRBJ2-1	many	-	TGTGCCAGCAGTTGGGCATTAGGGCCCTACAATGAGCAGTTCTTC	CASSWALGPYNEQFF
TRBV28	TRBJ1-1	many	TRBD1	TGTGCCAGCAGTCCTCGGGGACAGGTTGAAGCTTTCTTT	CASSPRGQVEAFF
TRBV9	TRBJ2-3	many	TRBD2	TGTGCCAGCAGCGTCAGGCCCTACCCTAGCGGGAGCGGGGATACGCAGTATTTT	CASSVRPYPSGSGDTQYF
TRBV6-1	TRBJ2-1	few	TRBD2	TGTGCCAGCACCGTCCTTAGCGGGAGGAATGAGCAGTTCTTC	CASTVLSGRNEQFF
TRBV5-1	TRBJ2-3	many	-	TGCGCCAGCAGCCTCCAGGGGGGCAACGCAGATACGCAGTATTTT	CASSLQGGNADTQYF
TRBV11-3	TRBJ2-7	many	-	TGTGCCAGCAGCTTAGGGGACACCGAGCAGTACTTC	CASSLGDTEQYF
TRBV20-1	TRBJ1-2	-	-	TGCAGTGCTAGTCGGCAGGGGTATGGCTACACCTTC	CSASRQGYGYTF
TRBV25-1	TRBJ2-1	-	TRBD2	TGTGCCAGCAGTGAATATTACCGGCGGGAGGATGAGCAGTTCTTC	CASSEYYRREDEQFF
TRBV7-6	TRBJ1-1	few	TRBD1	TGTGCCAGCAGTTATCTTTTGCCGACAGGGAGAGACACTGAAGCTTTCTTT	CASSYLLPTGRDTEAFF
TRBV12-3/TRBV12-4	TRBJ2-3	many	-	TGTGCCAGCAGTTCACCCCAGGTTTCGAATACGCAGTATTTT	CASSSPQVSNTQYF
TRBV6-1	TRBJ1-6	-	TRBD1	TGTGCCATCCGGGACAGGAATAATTCACCCCTCCACTTT	CAIRDRNNSPLHF
TRBV6-1	TRBJ1-1	many	-	TGTGCCAGCAGGTGGGGATTTGGTTACACTGAAGCTTTCTTT	CASRWGFGYTEAFF
TRBV15	TRBJ1-2	-	-	TGTGCCACCAGCAGGCAAGGGGACGCCTATGGCTACACCTTC	CATSRQGDAYGYTF
TRBV28	TRBJ1-4	many	-	TGTGCCAGCAGCCCGGGACTTAGGTGGGGAAATGAAAAACTGTTTTTT	CASSPGLRWGNEKLFF
TRBV7-2	TRBJ1-5	many	-	TGTGCCAGCAGCTTCAACACCGGGACACTAAATCAGCCCCAGCATTTT	CASSFNTGTLNQPQHF
TRBV6-1	TRBJ2-1	many	TRBD2	TGTGCCACCTTACACAACGGACTAGCGGGAGGCGGGGAGCAGTTCTTC	CATLHNGLAGGGEQFF
TRBV30	TRBJ2-2	many	-	TGTGCCTGGAGTCCGGGGGCCGGGGAGCTGTTTTTT	CAWSPGAGELFF
TRBV7-8	TRBJ2-1	many	TRBD1	TGTGCCAGCAGCTTCCTACAGGGGGCAACGGGTGAGCAGTTCTTC	CASSFLQGATGEQFF
TRBV27	TRBJ2-5	many	-	TGTGCCAGCGCAGGGGATGGAGAGACCCAGTACTTC	CASAGDGETQYF
TRBV9	TRBJ2-5	-	-	TGTGCCAGCAGCCCAGGGACGGGAAAACAAGAGACCCAGTACTTC	CASSPGTGKQETQYF
TRBV7-2	TRBJ2-3	many	-	TGTGCCAGCAGCCCAAGCGCAGATACGCAGTATTTT	CASSPSADTQYF
TRBV28	TRBJ1-3	-	-	TGTGCCAGCAGCGTACCCAGGGGTTTCCATTCTGGAAACACCATATATTTT	CASSVPRGFHSGNTIYF
TRBV20-1	TRBJ2-3	-	TRBD2	TGCAGGCCCCAACTAGCGGCTAGCACAGATACGCAGTATTTT	CRPQLAASTDTQYF
TRBV6-5	TRBJ1-2	many	-	TGTGCCAGCAGTTACCTTCAGGCCAGGCATAACTATGGCTACACCTTC	CASSYLQARHNYGYTF
TRBV12-3/TRBV12-4	TRBJ1-4	-	-	TGTGCCAGCAGTTTCGACCCGCCGGGACGGCTAAATGAAAAACTGTTTTTT	CASSFDPPGRLNEKLFF
TRBV2	TRBJ2-5	-	-	TGTGCCAGCAGTTTGACGCGCCGGGAGACCCAGTACTTC	CASSLTRRETQYF
TRBV3-1	TRBJ2-7	few	TRBD2	TGTGCCAGCAGCCAAACGTCTAGCGGGAGGGCCTTTCTGAACGAGCAGTACTTC	CASSQTSSGRAFLNEQYF
TRBV5-6	TRBJ2-7	-	TRBD2	TGTGCCAGCAGCTCCTTCGGGGGGGGATCCTACGAGCAGTACTTC	CASSSFGGGSYEQYF
TRBV25-1	TRBJ2-7	-	TRBD2	TGTGCCAGCAGTGACCGGGCTAGCGGGAGTATAGCCGAGCAGTACTTC	CASSDRASGSIAEQYF
TRBV7-3	TRBJ2-1	many	-	TGTGCCAGCAGCTCCTTCCTGGGCAATGAGCAGTTCTTC	CASSSFLGNEQFF
TRBV6-5	TRBJ1-1	many	-	TGTGCCAGCAGTTACTCAGGGCAGTACACTGAAGCTTTCTTT	CASSYSGQYTEAFF
TRBV18	TRBJ2-1	many	-	TGTGCCAGCTCACCATTTGGGAGCTCCTACAATGAGCAGTTCTTC	CASSPFGSSYNEQFF
TRBV10-3	TRBJ1-1	few	-	TGTGCCATCAACGGGGGGCTTAGCACTGAAGCTTTCTTT	CAINGGLSTEAFF
TRBV3-1	TRBJ2-7	-	-	TGTGCCAGCAGCCTGCCCCCCCCCAACGAGCAGTACTTC	CASSLPPPNEQYF